Below are 21 T cell receptor beta chains sequenced from a single sample in a study of T cell changes during pregnancy in multiple sclerosis. TCRdb keeps only in-frame clones here, not all; method: immunoSEQ multiplex PCR. The table includes roughly 30,000 clones, about 89% detected once. Sample: CD8+ T cells from peripheral blood mononuclear cells, taken after pregnancy. The receptors stem from a female donor with multiple sclerosis, enrolled in a pregnancy study.

J is TRBJ2-7 and V is TRBV28; 7 bases are a match to TRBD1. The trim removed 4 bases at V and 2 bases at J, leaving 8 bases unmatched. The CDR3 extends over 15 amino acids. Germline V CDR1 and CDR2: MDHEN, SYDVKM. CDR3 region: CASSSPGDRAYEQYF. Written as DNA, the CDR3 is TGTGCCAGCAGTTCACCGGGTGACAGGGCCTACGAGCAGTACTTC.

This rearrangement joins TRBV5-1 to TRBJ2-1, with D tentatively TRBD2 (7 bases). V lost 0 bases, J lost 8 bases, and 15 bases lay in between. Germline CDR1 is SGHRS and CDR2 is YFSETQ. This CDR3 comprises 15 residues. The CDR3 sequence is CASSLGTGTIDEQFF. The CDR3 region has the DNA TGCGCCAGCAGCTTGGGTACAGGGACTATTGATGAGCAGTTCTTC.

V gene TRBV7-3 combines with J gene TRBJ2-7; 11 nucleotides align to TRBD2. The CDR3 has 15 amino acids. Germline V gene sequence: CDR1 SGHTA, CDR2 FQGTGA. J lost 2 bases, V lost 5 bases, and 5 bases had no gene match. DNA of the CDR3: TGTGCCAGCAGCGAAACTAGCGGGGGAACCTACGAGCAGTACTTC. Translated: CASSETSGGTYEQYF.

The chain employs TRBV6-5 and TRBJ2-5; no reliable D call. CDR1 and CDR2 (germline): MNHEY, SVGAGI. The length of the CDR3 is 14 residues. V shed 0 bases and J shed 2 bases, with 7 bases lying between them. CDR3 nucleotides: TGTGCCAGCAGTTACTCGCTAGAACAAGAGACCCAGTACTTC. Residues: CASSYSLEQETQYF.

The sample holds a few counts of this clone. The genes are TRBV29-1 and TRBJ2-1; D is uncertain. V lost 3 bases, J lost 0 bases, and 6 bases lay in between. The CDR3 has 13 amino acids. The germline CDR1 and CDR2 sequences are SQVTM and ANQGSEA. CDR3 region: CSVEKSSYNEQFF. In DNA, the CDR3 is TGCAGCGTTGAGAAGAGCTCCTACAATGAGCAGTTCTTC.

There are a few counts of this clone. This sequence joins TRBV28 and TRBJ2-7; 9 nucleotides agree with TRBD1. The CDR3 is made up of 13 amino acids. CDR1 is MDHEN, CDR2 SYDVKM, per germline. Trimming took 5 bases from V and 3 from J; bases not matched to a gene: 2. CDR3 DNA: TGTGCCAGCAGTCCGGGACAGGGCTACGAGCAGTACTTC. This sequence encodes CASSPGQGYEQYF.

The V call is TRBV10-3, the J call TRBJ2-2; 12 bases align to TRBD2. The CDR3 runs 16 residues. The germline gives CDR1 ENHRY, CDR2 SYGVKD. J lost 5 bases, V lost 0 bases, and 1 base had no gene match. CDR3 coding DNA: TGTGCCATCAGTGAGTCTACTAGCGGGAGGACCGGGGAGCTGTTTTTT. It specifies CAISESTSGRTGELFF.

V is TRBV11-2 and J is TRBJ2-7; TRBD1 agrees at 9 bases. The germline V gene encodes CDR1 SGHAT and CDR2 FQNNGV. Losses at the gene ends were 5 bases for V and 2 bases for J; bases not matched to a gene: 4. This CDR3 has 14 amino acids. The CDR3 protein is CASSRDRVAYEQYF. In nucleotides, the CDR3 is TGTGCCAGCAGCCGGGACAGGGTAGCCTACGAGCAGTACTTC.

V usage is TRBV7-2 and J usage is TRBJ1-2, with 7 bases fitting TRBD1. The V and J ends lost 5 bases and 4 bases, in that order; junction bases with no gene match: 10. This CDR3 is built from 15 residues. Per the germline V gene, CDR1 is SGHTA and CDR2 is FQGNSA. The CDR3 reads CASSPRQGPVYGYTF. CDR3 bases: TGTGCCAGCAGCCCACGACAGGGCCCCGTCTATGGCTACACCTTC. The full variable domain, its missing parts supplied by reference TRBV7-2 and TRBJ1-2, is GAGVSQSPSNKVTEKGKDVELRCDPISGHTALYWYRQSLGQGLEFLIYFQGNSAPDKSGLPSDRFSAERTGGSVSTLTIQRTQQEDSAVYLCASSPRQGPVYGYTFGSGTRLTVV.

The chain joins TRBV5-5 to TRBJ2-7, with D uncertain. CDR3 size: 14 residues. Looked up from germline, CDR1 is SGHKS and CDR2 is YYEKEE (reference sequence). V shed 2 bases and J shed 6 bases, with 15 bases lying between them. The CDR3 spells CASSFLTGFGEQYF. The CDR3 DNA reads as TGTGCCAGCAGCTTTCTGACGGGTTTCGGCGAGCAGTACTTC.

The V gene is TRBV7-9, the J gene TRBJ2-7; D is unresolved. The germline V and J ends were trimmed by 5 bases and 0 bases, with 11 bases remaining between them. Germline CDR1 SEHNR, CDR2 FQNEAQ (reference sequence). The CDR3 extends over 14 amino acids. CDR3 loop: CASSPPPGSYEQYF. CDR3 DNA sequence: TGTGCCAGCAGCCCACCCCCGGGCTCCTACGAGCAGTACTTC.

The chain carries TRBV11-3 and TRBJ1-1, with TRBD1 as a possible D gene (5 bases). V lost 5 bases and J 1 base, leaving 14 bases between the germline ends. The CDR3 spans 15 residues. The germline CDR1 and CDR2 sequences are SGHNT and YENEEA. CDR3 protein: CASSGVQDTNTEAFF. CDR3 bases: TGTGCCAGCAGCGGTGTACAGGATACGAACACTGAAGCTTTCTTT.

This rearrangement joins TRBV7-3 to TRBJ1-1, with a tentative D call TRBD1 (6 bases). CDR1 and CDR2 from the germline V gene are SGHTA and FQGTGA. Trimming took 3 bases from V and 1 from J, leaving 9 bases between them. This CDR3 has 14 amino acids. The CDR3 DNA is TGTGCCAGCAGCTTTGGGACAACGAACACTGAAGCTTTCTTT. It yields the protein CASSFGTTNTEAFF.

V gene TRBV4-1 combines with J gene TRBJ1-5; 8 bases are a match to TRBD1. Germline CDR1 MGHRA, CDR2 YSYEKL. CDR3 length: 18 amino acids. V gave up 0 bases and J gave up 4 bases; unmatched junction bases: 11. CDR3 residues: CASSQDRYGRTGNQPQHF. The CDR3 bases are TGCGCCAGCAGCCAAGACCGATATGGGCGGACAGGGAATCAGCCCCAGCATTTT.

The chain is built from TRBV6-5 and TRBJ1-2; no clear D gene. Germline V CDR1 and CDR2: MNHEY, SVGAGI. Trimming pared 0 bases from V and 8 bases from J, leaving 16 bases between. The CDR3 consists of 15 residues. CDR3 region: CASSYSNTPESGYTF. The DNA for the CDR3 is TGTGCCAGCAGTTACTCGAACACTCCGGAGAGCGGCTACACCTTC.

The rearrangement links TRBV7-9 to TRBJ2-1, with TRBD2 matching 10 bases. After removal of 5 bases from V and 14 bases from J, the junction contained 3 bases not matched to a gene. CDR3 length equals 11 residues. In germline, CDR1 is SEHNR, CDR2 FQNEAQ (reference sequence). The CDR3 nucleotides read TGTGCCAGCAGCACCGGGACTAGCGAGTTCTTC. Its protein is CASSTGTSEFF.

The chain combines TRBV6-4 with TRBJ2-1, with TRBD2 matching 10 bases. Germline-derived CDR1 and CDR2 are MRHNA and SNTAGT. Germline trimming cut 4 bases from V and 6 bases from J; bases unmatched to any gene: 6. The CDR3 has 15 amino acids. This chain's CDR3 is CASSVASGGLNEQFF. The CDR3 DNA reads TGTGCCAGCAGTGTGGCTAGCGGGGGACTCAATGAGCAGTTCTTC.

This clone was detected a few times. The rearrangement uses TRBV6-1 and TRBJ2-7; TRBD2 matches at 8 bases. The CDR3 is 13 residues long. Trimming at V came to 6 bases and at J to 5 bases, leaving 6 bases not matched to a gene. Looked up from germline, CDR1 is MNHNS and CDR2 is SASEGT. For the CDR3, the DNA is TGTGCCAGCAGACAACGGGAGGGCCACGAGCAGTACTTC. Residues: CASRQREGHEQYF.

This chain joins TRBV28 and TRBJ1-5, with TRBD1 matching over 7 bases. There are 16 residues in the CDR3. Germline lookup yields CDR1 MDHEN and CDR2 SYDVKM. The J segment lost 5 bases and the V segment lost 5 bases, leaving 12 bases of the junction unmatched. The CDR3: CASSPQGDWVDQPQHF. The CDR3 DNA reads as TGTGCCAGCAGTCCCCAGGGGGATTGGGTAGATCAGCCCCAGCATTTT.

The CDR3 nucleotides read TGTGCCAGCAGCTCCGGACAGGGAAATGAAAAACTGTTTTTT. It is translated as CASSSGQGNEKLFF. V is TRBV6-4 and J is TRBJ1-4; 8 bases are a match to TRBD1. Germline CDR1 and CDR2: MRHNA and SNTAGT. The V gene end was trimmed by 6 bases and the J gene end by 5 bases; junction bases not matched to a gene: 5. This CDR3 is built from 14 residues.

This chain connects TRBV7-9 to TRBJ2-2; tentatively, D is TRBD1 (5 bases). From germline, CDR1 is SEHNR and CDR2 FQNEAQ (reference sequence). The CDR3 runs 16 residues. The V and J ends lost 6 bases and 1 base respectively, with 15 bases between them. DNA of the CDR3: TGTGCCAGCAGTTCAAGGGGTGCGAGGAACACCGGGGAGCTGTTTTTT. This sequence encodes CASSSRGARNTGELFF.